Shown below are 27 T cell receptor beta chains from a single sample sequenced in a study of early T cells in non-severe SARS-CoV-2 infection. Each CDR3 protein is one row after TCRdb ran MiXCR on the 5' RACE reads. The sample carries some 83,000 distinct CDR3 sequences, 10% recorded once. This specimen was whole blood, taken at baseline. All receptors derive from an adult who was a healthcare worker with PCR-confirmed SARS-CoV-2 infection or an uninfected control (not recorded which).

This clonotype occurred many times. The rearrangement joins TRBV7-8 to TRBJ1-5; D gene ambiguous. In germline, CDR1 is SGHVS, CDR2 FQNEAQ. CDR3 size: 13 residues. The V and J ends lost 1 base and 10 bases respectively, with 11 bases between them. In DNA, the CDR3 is TGTGCCAGCAGCTTAGTGGGGTGGGATCCCCAGCATTTT. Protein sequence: CASSLVGWDPQHF. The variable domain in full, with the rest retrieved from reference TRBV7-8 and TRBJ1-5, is GAGVSQSPRYKVAKRGQDVALRCDPISGHVSLFWYQQALGQGPEFLTYFQNEAQLDKSGLPSDRFFAERPEGSVSTLKIQRTQQEDSAVYLCASSLVGWDPQHFGDGTRLSIL.

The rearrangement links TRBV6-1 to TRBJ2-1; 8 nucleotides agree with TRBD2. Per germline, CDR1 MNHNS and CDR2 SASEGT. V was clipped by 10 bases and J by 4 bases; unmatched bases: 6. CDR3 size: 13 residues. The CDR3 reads CANAGGGYNEQFF. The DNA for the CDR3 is TGTGCCAACGCGGGAGGTGGGTACAATGAGCAGTTCTTC.

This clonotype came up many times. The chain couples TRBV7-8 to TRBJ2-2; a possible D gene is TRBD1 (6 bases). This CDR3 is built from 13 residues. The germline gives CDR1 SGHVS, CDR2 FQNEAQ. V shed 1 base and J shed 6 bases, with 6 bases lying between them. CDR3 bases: TGTGCCAGCAGCTTAGAGGGGGCCGGGGAGCTGTTTTTT. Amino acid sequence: CASSLEGAGELFF.

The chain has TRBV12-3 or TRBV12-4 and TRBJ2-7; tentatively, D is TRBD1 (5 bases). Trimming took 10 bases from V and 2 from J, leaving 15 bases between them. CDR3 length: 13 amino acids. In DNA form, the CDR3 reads TGTGCCACCGCAGGGTCATCTGCCTACGAGCAGTACTTC. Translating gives CATAGSSAYEQYF.

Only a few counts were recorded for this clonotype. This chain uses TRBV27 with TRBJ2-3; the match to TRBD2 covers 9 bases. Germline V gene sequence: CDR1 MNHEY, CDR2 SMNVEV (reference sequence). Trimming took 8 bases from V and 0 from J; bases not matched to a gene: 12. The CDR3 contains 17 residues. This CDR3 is CASPLSGRFYSTDTQYF. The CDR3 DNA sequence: TGTGCCAGCCCATTGAGCGGGAGGTTTTATAGCACAGATACGCAGTATTTT.

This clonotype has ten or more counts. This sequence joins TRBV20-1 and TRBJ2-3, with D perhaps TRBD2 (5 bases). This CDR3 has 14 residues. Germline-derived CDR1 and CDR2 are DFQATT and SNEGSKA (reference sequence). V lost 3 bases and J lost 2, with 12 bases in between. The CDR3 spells CSARVRDNTDTQYF. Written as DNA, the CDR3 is TGCAGTGCTAGGGTTCGGGATAACACAGATACGCAGTATTTT.

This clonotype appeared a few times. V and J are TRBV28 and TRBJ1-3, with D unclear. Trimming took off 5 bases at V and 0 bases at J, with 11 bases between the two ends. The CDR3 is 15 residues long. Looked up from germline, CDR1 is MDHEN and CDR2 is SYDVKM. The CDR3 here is CASSPDLVSGNTIYF. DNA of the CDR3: TGTGCCAGCAGTCCGGACCTCGTCTCTGGAAACACCATATATTTT.

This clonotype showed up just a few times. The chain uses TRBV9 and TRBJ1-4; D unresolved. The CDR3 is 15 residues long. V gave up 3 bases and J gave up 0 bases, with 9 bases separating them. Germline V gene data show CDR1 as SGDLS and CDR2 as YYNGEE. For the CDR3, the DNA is TGTGCCAGCAGCGGAACGGCTGCAACTAATGAAAAACTGTTTTTT. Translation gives CASSGTAATNEKLFF.

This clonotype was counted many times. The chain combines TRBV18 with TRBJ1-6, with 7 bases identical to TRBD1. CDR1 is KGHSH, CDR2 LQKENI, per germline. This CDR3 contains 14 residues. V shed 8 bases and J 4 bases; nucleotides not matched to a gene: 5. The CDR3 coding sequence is TGTGCCAGCGCTGAGGGACAGTATAATTCACCCCTCCACTTT. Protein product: CASAEGQYNSPLHF.

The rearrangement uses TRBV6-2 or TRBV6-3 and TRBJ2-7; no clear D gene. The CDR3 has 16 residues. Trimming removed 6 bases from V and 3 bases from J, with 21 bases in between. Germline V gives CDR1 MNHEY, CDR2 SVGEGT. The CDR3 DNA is TGTGCCAGCAGCCCAGGACCTGACCTGGGCCTCTACGAGCAGTACTTC. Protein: CASSPGPDLGLYEQYF.

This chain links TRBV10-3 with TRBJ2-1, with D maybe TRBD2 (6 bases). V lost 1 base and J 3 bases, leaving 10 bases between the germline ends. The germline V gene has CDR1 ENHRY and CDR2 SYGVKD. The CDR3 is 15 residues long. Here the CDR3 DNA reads TGTGCCATCAGTGAGTTTCGGGAGATCTACAATGAGCAGTTCTTC. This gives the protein CAISEFREIYNEQFF.

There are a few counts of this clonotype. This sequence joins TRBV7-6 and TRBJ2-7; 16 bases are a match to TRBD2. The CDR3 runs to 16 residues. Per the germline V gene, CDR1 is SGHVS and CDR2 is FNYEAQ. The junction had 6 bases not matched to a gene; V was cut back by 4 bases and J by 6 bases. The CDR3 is CASSSPGLAGGPEQYF. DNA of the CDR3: TGTGCCAGCAGCTCCCCGGGACTAGCGGGAGGGCCCGAGCAGTACTTC.

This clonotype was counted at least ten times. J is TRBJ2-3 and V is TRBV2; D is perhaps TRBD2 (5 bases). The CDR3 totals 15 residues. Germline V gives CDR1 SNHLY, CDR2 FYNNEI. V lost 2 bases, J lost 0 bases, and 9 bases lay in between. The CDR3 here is CASSEYRGSTDTQYF. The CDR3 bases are TGTGCCAGCAGTGAATACCGGGGTAGCACAGATACGCAGTATTTT.

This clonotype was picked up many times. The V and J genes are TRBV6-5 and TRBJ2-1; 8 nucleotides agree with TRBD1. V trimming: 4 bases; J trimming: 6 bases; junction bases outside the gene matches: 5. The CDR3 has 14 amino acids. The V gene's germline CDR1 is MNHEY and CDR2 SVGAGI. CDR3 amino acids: CASSFADRGNEQFF. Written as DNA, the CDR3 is TGTGCCAGCAGTTTCGCCGACAGGGGCAATGAGCAGTTCTTC.

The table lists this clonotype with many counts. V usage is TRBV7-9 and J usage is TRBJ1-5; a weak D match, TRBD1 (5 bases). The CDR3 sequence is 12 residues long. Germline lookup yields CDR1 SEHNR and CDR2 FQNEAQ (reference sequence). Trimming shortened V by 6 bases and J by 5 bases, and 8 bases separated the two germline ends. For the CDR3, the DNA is TGTGCCAGCAGTTTGGGGGATCAGCCCCAGCATTTT. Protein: CASSLGDQPQHF.

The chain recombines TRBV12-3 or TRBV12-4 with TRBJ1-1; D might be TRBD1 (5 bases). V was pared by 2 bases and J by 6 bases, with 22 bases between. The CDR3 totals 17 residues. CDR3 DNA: TGTGCCAGCAGTTTACCCCCCTCATTCGCTGCAGGGCCTGAAGCTTTCTTT. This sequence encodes CASSLPPSFAAGPEAFF.

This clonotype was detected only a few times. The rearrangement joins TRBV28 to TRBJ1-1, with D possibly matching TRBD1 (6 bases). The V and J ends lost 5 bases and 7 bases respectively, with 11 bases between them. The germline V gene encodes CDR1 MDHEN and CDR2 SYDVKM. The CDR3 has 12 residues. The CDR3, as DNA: TGTGCCAGCAGTGTCCAGGGGTTTGAAGCTTTCTTT. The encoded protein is CASSVQGFEAFF. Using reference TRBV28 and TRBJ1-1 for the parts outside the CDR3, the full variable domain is DVKVTQSSRYLVKRTGEKVFLECVQDMDHENMFWYRQDPGLGLRLIYFSYDVKMKEKGDIPEGYSVSREKKERFSLILESASTNQTSMYLCASSVQGFEAFFGQGTRLTVV.

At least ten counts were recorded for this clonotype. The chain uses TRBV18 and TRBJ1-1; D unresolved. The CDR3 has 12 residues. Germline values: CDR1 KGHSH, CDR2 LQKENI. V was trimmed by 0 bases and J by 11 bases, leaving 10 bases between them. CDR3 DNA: TGTGCCAGCTCACCACCGAACGGGGAGGCTTTCTTT. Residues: CASSPPNGEAFF.

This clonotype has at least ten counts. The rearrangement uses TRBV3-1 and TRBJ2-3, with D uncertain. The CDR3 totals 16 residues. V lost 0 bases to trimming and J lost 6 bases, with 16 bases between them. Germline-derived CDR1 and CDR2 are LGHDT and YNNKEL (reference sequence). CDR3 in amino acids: CASSQDRSPLRDTQYF. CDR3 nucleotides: TGTGCCAGCAGCCAAGATCGGAGCCCCTTGCGGGATACGCAGTATTTT.

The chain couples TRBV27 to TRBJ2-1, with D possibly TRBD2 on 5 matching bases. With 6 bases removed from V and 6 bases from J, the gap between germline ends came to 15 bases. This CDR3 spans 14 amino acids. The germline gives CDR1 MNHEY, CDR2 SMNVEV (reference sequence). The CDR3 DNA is TGTGCCAGCAGGGACTTCTTCGGAGGCAATGAGCAGTTCTTC. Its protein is CASRDFFGGNEQFF.

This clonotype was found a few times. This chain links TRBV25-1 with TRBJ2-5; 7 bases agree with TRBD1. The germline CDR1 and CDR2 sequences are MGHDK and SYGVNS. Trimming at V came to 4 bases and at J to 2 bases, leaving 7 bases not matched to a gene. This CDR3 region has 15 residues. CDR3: CASSAPGQLQETQYF. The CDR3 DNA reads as TGTGCCAGCAGTGCCCCGGGACAGTTACAAGAGACCCAGTACTTC.

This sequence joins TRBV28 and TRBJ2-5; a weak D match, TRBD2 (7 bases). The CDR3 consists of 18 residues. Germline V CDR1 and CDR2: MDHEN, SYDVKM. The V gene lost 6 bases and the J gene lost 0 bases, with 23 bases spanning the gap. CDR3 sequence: CASREPEGVGGYQETQYF. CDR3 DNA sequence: TGTGCCAGCAGAGAACCCGAGGGGGTCGGGGGGTACCAAGAGACCCAGTACTTC.

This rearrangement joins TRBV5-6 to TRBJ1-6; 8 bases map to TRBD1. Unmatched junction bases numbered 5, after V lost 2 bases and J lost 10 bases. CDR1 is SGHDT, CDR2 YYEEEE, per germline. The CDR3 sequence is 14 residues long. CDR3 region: CASSLDRGRSPLHF. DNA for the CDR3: TGTGCCAGCAGCTTAGACAGGGGCCGGTCACCCCTCCACTTT.

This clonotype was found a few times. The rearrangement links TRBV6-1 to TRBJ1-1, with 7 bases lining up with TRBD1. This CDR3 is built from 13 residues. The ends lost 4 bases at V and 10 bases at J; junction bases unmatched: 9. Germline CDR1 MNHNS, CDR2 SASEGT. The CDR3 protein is CASSVDRERGAFF. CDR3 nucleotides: TGTGCCAGCAGTGTCGACAGGGAAAGAGGAGCTTTCTTT.

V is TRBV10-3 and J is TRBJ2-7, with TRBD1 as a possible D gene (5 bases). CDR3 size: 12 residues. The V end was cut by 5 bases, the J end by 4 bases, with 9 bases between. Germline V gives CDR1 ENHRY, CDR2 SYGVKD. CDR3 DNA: TGTGCCATCAGTTTTCAGGGTTACGAGCAGTACTTC. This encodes CAISFQGYEQYF.

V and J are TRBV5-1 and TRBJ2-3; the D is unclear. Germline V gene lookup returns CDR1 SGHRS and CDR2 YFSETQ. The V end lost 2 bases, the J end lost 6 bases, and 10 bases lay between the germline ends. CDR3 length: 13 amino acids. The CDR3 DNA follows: TGCGCCAGCAGCTTACAAGGAGCCGATACGCAGTATTTT. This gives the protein CASSLQGADTQYF.

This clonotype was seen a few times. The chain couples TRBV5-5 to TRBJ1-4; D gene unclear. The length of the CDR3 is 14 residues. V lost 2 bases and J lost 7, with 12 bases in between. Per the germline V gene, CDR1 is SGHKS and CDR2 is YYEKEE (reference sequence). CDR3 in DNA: TGTGCCAGCAGCTTAAGAACCCGGGGTGAAAAACTGTTTTTT. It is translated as CASSLRTRGEKLFF.